This T cell receptor beta chain was sequenced for a study of blood T cell repertoires in COVID-19. Study-level information: The United States, Italy and Spain provided the acute and convalescent COVID-19 samples.

Germline CDR1 SGHTS, CDR2 YDEGEE. V lost 1 base to trimming and J lost 2 bases, with 9 bases between them. This CDR3 spans 14 amino acids. TCRdb's copy holds only in-frame clones and misses some; the assay was immunoSEQ multiplex PCR. The table lists 200,000 to 300,000 clones, around 86% of them singletons. The sequenced material came from PBMCs or T cells enriched from blood (not recorded which). The chain combines TRBV5-8 with TRBJ1-2, with D uncertain. This clonotype originated in a woman between 50 and 59 years old who had recovered from COVID-19. CDR3 nucleotide sequence: TGTGCCAGCAGCTTGCCGGGTTCGAACTATGGCTACACCTTC. Its protein is CASSLPGSNYGYTF.